This T cell receptor (beta chain) was found in a study of post-analysis software for immune sequencing data. General study findings and limits: Strong co-clustering by F measure linked samples that shared a preparation batch. Controls showed lower frequencies than patients for roughly five TRBV segments, and TRBV5-6, TRBV5-1 and TRBV20-1 were among these. Controls significantly exceeded multiple sclerosis patients in normalized Chao1 diversity.

The CDR3 is made up of 15 amino acids. Germline CDR1 is ENHRY and CDR2 is SYGVKD. Presence of unique molecular identifiers characterized the TCR beta cDNA libraries. The yield from about 1 to 10 million T cells was approximately 500,000 cDNA molecules in total. TCRdb passed the PCR reads through MiXCR, listing each CDR3 protein once. The data contain hundreds of thousands of distinct CDR3 sequences, about 27% of them seen just once; the ten biggest clones take up roughly 0.53%. In the case of this clonotype: What it binds is not known.

The TCR originated in a girl aged 10-17 years with multiple sclerosis. The V and J genes are TRBV10-3 and TRBJ2-1; 7 bases match TRBD2. The end of the DNA aligns better with TRBJ2-7, so the J call may be wrong. Material for sequencing was blood. CDR3 loop: CAISSSGNTYNEQYF. The DNA of the CDR3 is TGTGCCATCAGCTCAAGCGGGAATACCTACAATGAGCAGTACTTC.